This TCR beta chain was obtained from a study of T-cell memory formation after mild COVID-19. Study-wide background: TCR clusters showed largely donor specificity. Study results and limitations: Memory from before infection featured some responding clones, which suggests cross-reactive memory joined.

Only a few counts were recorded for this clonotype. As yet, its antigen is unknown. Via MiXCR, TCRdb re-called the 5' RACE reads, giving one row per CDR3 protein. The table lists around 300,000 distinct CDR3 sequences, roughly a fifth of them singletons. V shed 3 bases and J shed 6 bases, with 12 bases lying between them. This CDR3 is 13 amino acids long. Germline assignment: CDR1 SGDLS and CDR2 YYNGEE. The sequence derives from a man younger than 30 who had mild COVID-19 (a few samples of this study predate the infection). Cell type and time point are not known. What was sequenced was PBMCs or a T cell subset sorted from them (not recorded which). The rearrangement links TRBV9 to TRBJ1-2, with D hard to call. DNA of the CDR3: TGTGCCAGCAGCGGGACGTCCGGGAATGGCTACACCTTC. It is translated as CASSGTSGNGYTF.